The present entry profiles one T cell receptor beta chain with its context. The antigen remains undetermined. The record originates from a study of lymphopenia after photon versus proton radiotherapy. Sequencing used immunoSEQ multiplex PCR; TCRdb keeps in-frame clones, though not all of them. The sample lists almost 25,000 clones; about 84% were seen once. Study conclusions and caveats: Oligoclonal CD8+ Temra expansion after nadir drove photon patients' diversity drop.

Source: peripheral blood, taken from a patient treated with proton-based radiotherapy. The receptor comes from an older woman with pancreatic cancer.

The CDR3 loop is CASSLTGGPYNEQFF. The CDR3 DNA reads as TGTGCCAGCAGCTTGACGGGAGGGCCCTACAATGAGCAGTTCTTC. The chain carries TRBV5-6 and TRBJ2-1, with TRBD2 matching 8 bases. The V segment lost 1 base and the J segment 2 bases; nucleotides outside the gene matches: 2. CDR1 and CDR2 (germline): SGHDT, YYEEEE. The CDR3 covers 15 residues.